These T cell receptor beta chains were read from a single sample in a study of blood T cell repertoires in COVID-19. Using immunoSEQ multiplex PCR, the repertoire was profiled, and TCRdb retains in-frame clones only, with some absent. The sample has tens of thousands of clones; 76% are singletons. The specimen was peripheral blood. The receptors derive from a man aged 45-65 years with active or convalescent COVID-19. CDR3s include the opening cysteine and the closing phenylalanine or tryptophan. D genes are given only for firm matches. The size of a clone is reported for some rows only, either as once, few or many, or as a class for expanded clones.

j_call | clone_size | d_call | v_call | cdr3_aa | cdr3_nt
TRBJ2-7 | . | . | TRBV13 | CASSPPGSGTYEQYF | TGTGCCAGCAGCCCTCCTGGTAGCGGCACCTACGAGCAGTACTTC
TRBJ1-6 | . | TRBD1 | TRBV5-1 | CASSIGQGQHSPLHF | TGCGCCAGCAGCATAGGACAGGGTCAACATTCACCCCTCCACTTT
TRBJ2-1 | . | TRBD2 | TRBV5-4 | CASSLARMRERNPAPFF | TGTGCCAGCAGCTTGGCTAGGATGCGGGAGCGCAATCCGGCCCCGTTCTTC
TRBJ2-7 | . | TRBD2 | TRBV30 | CAWSVAGGLEQYF | TGTGCCTGGAGTGTAGCGGGAGGGCTTGAGCAGTACTTC
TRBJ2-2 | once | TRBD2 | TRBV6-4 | CASRRAGGNTGELFF | TGTGCCAGCAGGAGAGCGGGGGGGAACACCGGGGAGCTGTTTTTT
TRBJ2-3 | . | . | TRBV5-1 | CASSLDSSSTDTQYF | TGCGCCAGCAGCTTGGATTCCTCTAGCACAGATACGCAGTATTTT
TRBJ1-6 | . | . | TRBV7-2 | CASSSSLNSPLHF | TGTGCCAGCAGCTCCTCGTTAAATTCACCCCTCCACTTT
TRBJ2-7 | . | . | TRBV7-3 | CASSFGQGPSYEQYF | TGTGCCAGCAGCTTTGGCCAGGGCCCCTCCTACGAGCAGTACTTC
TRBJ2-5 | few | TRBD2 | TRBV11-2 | CASSAWAGLAGAEAQYF | TGTGCCAGCAGCGCATGGGCGGGACTAGCGGGGGCGGAGGCCCAGTACTTC
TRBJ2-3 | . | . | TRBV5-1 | CASSLVDRDTDTQYF | TGCGCCAGCAGCTTGGTGGACAGAGACACAGATACGCAGTATTTT
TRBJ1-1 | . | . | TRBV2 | CASSTANTEAFF | TGTGCCAGCAGTACAGCGAACACTGAAGCTTTCTTT
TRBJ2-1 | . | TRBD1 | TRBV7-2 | CASSLGDSYYNEQFF | TGTGCCAGCAGCTTAGGGGACAGCTACTACAATGAGCAGTTCTTC
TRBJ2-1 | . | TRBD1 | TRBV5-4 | CASSSWGRDRGHNEQFF | TGTGCCAGCAGCTCCTGGGGCCGGGACAGGGGGCACAATGAGCAGTTCTTC
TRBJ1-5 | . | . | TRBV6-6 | CASSPRGSAQHF | TGTGCCAGCAGTCCCCGCGGGTCGGCCCAGCATTTT
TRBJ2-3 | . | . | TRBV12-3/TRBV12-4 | CASSFFSEDTQYF | TGTGCCAGCAGTTTTTTCTCCGAGGATACGCAGTATTTT
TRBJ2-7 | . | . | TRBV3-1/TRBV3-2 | CASSQGKPGLGYEQYF | TGTGCCAGCAGCCAAGGAAAACCGGGACTGGGGTACGAGCAGTACTTC
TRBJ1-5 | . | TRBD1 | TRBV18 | CASSEQGTNQPQHF | TGTGCCAGCTCAGAACAGGGGACCAATCAGCCCCAGCATTTT
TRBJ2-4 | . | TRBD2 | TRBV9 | CATMDPGLAVYIQYF | TGTGCCACCATGGACCCGGGACTAGCGGTATACATTCAGTACTTC
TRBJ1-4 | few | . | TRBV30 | CAWRAGRTNEKLFF | TGTGCCTGGAGAGCGGGTAGGACTAATGAAAAACTGTTTTTT
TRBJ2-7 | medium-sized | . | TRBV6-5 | CASTQDRSTSYEQYF | TGTGCCAGCACCCAAGATCGCAGTACCTCCTACGAGCAGTACTTC
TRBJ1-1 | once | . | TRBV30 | CAWSIRGGTEAFF | TGTGCCTGGAGTATACGGGGTGGCACTGAAGCTTTCTTT
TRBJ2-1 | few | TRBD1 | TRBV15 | CATTLGQGRNEQFF | TGTGCCACAACCCTCGGACAGGGGAGGAATGAGCAGTTCTTC
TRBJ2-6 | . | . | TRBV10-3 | CAINSLSGANVLTF | TGTGCCATCAATTCTCTCTCTGGGGCCAACGTCCTGACTTTC
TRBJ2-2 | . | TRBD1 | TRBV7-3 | CASSPWGTGASELFF | TGTGCCAGCAGCCCCTGGGGGACAGGGGCTTCGGAGCTGTTTTTT
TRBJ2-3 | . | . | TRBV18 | CASAQAGGSDTQYF | TGTGCCAGCGCACAGGCAGGAGGTTCAGATACGCAGTATTTT
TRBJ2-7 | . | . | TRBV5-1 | CASSPPGEYLSF | TGCGCCAGCAGCCCTCCCGGGGAGTACTTGTCCTTC
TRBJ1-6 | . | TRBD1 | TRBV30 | CAWSGTGESPLHF | TGTGCCTGGAGTGGGACAGGGGAATCACCCCTCCACTTT
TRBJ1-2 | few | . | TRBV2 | CATAGGGVYGYTF | TGTGCCACCGCCGGGGGTGGGGTATATGGCTACACCTTC
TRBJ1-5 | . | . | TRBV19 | CASSTNRHRAASNQPQHF | TGTGCCAGTAGCACCAACCGACACAGGGCCGCTAGCAATCAGCCCCAGCATTTT
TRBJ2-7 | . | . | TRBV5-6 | CASSLRFYEQYF | TGTGCCAGCAGCTTGCGTTTCTACGAGCAGTACTTC
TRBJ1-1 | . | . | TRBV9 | CASSVAGGGTEAFF | TGTGCCAGCAGCGTAGCGGGGGGGGGCACTGAAGCTTTCTTT
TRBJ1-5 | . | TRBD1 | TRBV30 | CAWSLRGTYQPQHF | TGTGCCTGGAGTCTCAGGGGGACTTATCAGCCCCAGCATTTT
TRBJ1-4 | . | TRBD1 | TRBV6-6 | CASSPPDRGVEKLFF | TGTGCCAGCAGTCCCCCGGACAGGGGTGTTGAAAAACTGTTTTTT
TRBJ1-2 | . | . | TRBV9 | CASSPSRDYGYTF | TGTGCCAGCAGCCCAAGCCGGGACTATGGCTACACCTTC
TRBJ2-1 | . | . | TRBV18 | CASSPVGVREQFF | TGTGCCAGCTCACCGGTTGGTGTGAGGGAGCAGTTCTTC
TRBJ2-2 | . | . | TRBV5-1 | CASRPAGSTGELFF | TGCGCCAGCCGACCTGCGGGATCCACCGGGGAGCTGTTTTTT
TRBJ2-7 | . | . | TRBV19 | CASSINSISPYEQYF | TGTGCCAGTAGTATAAACAGTATATCCCCCTACGAGCAGTACTTC
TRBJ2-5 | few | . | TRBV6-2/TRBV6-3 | CASSLSETQYF | TGTGCCAGCAGTTTGTCGGAGACCCAGTACTTC
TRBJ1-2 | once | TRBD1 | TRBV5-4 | CASSLDGTAYGYTF | TGTGCCAGCAGCTTGGACGGGACAGCATATGGCTACACCTTC
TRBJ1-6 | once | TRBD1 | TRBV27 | CATGAGTGLNSPLHF | TGTGCCACTGGGGCCGGGACAGGCCTCAATTCACCCCTCCACTTT
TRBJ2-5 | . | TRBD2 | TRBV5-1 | CASSPTSGRGETQYF | TGCGCCAGCAGCCCGACTAGCGGGAGGGGCGAGACCCAGTACTTC
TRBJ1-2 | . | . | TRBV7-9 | CASSPRTAMNYGYTF | TGTGCCAGCAGCCCGCGGACAGCTATGAACTATGGCTACACCTTC